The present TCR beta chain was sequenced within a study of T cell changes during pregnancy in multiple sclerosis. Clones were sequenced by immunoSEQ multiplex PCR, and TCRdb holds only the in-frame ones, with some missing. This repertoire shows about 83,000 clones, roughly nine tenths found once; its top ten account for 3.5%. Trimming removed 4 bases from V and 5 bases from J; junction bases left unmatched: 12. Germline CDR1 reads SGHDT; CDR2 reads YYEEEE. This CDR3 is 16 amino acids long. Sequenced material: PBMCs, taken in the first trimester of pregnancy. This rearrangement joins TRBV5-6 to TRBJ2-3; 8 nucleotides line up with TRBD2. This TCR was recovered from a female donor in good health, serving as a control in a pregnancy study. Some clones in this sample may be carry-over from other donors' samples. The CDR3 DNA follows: TGTGCCAGCAGCCCCCGGACTAGCTGGGAGGTAGATACGCAGTATTTT. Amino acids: CASSPRTSWEVDTQYF. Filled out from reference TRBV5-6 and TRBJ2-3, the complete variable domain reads DAGVTQSPTHLIKTRGQQVTLRCSPKSGHDTVSWYQQALGQGPQFIFQYYEEEERQRGNFPDRFSGHQFPNYSSELNVNALLLGDSALYLCASSPRTSWEVDTQYFGPGTRLTVL.